This TCR beta chain was profiled in a study of molecular identifiers for immune sequencing clone quantification. The CDR3 is made up of 14 amino acids. This clonotype was found a few times. At one of its ends the junction is not consistent with the germline gene, which may arise from a read error. Library preparation followed earlier protocols using designated TCR primers. TCRdb re-called the PCR reads with MiXCR, one entry per CDR3 protein. Altogether about 510,000 distinct CDR3 sequences are present, about a quarter being singletons, with the ten largest covering roughly 0.77%. Naive CD8 T cells were picked out by sorting for CD8+CD4-CCR7+CD45RA+.

The rearrangement links TRBV12-3 or TRBV12-4 to TRBJ2-5; TRBD2 aligns across 9 bases. The sequenced sample was naive CD8+ T cells from blood, with Jurkat cell RNA spiked in. Subset: FACS-sorted CD8+CD4-CCR7+CD45RA+ naive T cells. This TCR came from a human donor in good health. Some libraries in this study had Jurkat cell RNA spiked in. As DNA, the CDR3 is TGTGCCAGCAGTCTAGCGGGGAGAGCAGAGACCCAGTACTTC. Translated, it gives CASSLAGRAETQYF.